This TCR beta chain was captured by sequencing in a study of T cell changes during pregnancy in multiple sclerosis. Only in-frame clones appear in the TCRdb table, and some are missing; sequencing was by immunoSEQ multiplex PCR. The sample has tens of thousands of clones, approximately 95% seen once; the top ten hold more than 0.95%. Germline V gene data show CDR1 as SGHRS and CDR2 as YFSETQ. Trimming shortened V by 4 bases and J by 0 bases, and 16 bases separated the two germline ends. The CDR3 extends over 17 amino acids. Sequencing used peripheral blood, obtained in the second trimester of pregnancy. V is TRBV5-1 and J is TRBJ2-2, with a possible D match to TRBD2 (7 bases). This sequence was found in a female donor in good health, enrolled as a control in a pregnancy study. The CDR3 loop reads CASSQRPGGTNTGELFF. The DNA of the CDR3 is TGCGCCAGCAGCCAGCGGCCGGGGGGCACGAACACCGGGGAGCTGTTTTTT.